This T cell receptor (beta chain) was identified during a study of T cell responses to AZD1222 COVID-19 vaccine. Study overall: Pooling was applied to second doses at about 4 or about 12 weeks. General study results and limits: Possibly, clonal diversity was underestimated; donors were largely white British and included more females.

The CDR3 loop spans 15 amino acids. From germline, CDR1 is SGHRS and CDR2 YFSETQ. The ends lost 5 bases at V and 5 bases at J; junction bases unmatched: 8. Sequencing used immunoSEQ multiplex PCR; TCRdb keeps in-frame clones, though not all of them. Here the sample spans about 110,000 clones, about nine tenths being singletons. Notes on this clone: Its specificity is unknown.

The source was peripheral blood, collected on day 0 of AZD1222 vaccination. This rearrangement joins TRBV5-1 to TRBJ2-5; 11 bases agree with TRBD1. The TCR was taken from an adult in good health. The CDR3 loop is CASRFTGTGGETQYF. The CDR3 nucleotides read TGCGCCAGCAGATTTACCGGGACAGGGGGTGAGACCCAGTACTTC.